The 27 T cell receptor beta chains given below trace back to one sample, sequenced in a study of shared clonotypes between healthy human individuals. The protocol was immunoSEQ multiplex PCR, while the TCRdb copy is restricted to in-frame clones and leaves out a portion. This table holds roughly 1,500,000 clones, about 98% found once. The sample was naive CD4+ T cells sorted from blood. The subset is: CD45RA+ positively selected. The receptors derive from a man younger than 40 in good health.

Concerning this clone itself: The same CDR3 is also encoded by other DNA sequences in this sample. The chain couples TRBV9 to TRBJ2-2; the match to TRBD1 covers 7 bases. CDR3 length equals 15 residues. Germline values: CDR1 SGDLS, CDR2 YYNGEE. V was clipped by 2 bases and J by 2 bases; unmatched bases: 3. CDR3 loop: CASSVGTANTGELFF. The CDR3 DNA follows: TGTGCCAGCAGCGTGGGGACAGCTAACACCGGGGAGCTGTTTTTT.

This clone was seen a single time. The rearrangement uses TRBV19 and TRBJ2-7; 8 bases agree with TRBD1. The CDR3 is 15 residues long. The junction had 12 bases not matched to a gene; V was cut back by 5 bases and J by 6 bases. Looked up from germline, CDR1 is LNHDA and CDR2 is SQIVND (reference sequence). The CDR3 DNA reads TGTGCCAGTAGTGCCAGGGACAGGTTACCCCTCGAGCAGTACTTC. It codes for CASSARDRLPLEQYF.

The CDR3 loop is CASSLGQGDGAIYF. The CDR3 nucleotides are TGCGCCAGCAGCCTCGGACAGGGGGACGGTGCCATATATTTT. The chain links TRBV5-1 to TRBJ1-3; 10 nucleotides align to TRBD1. Germline-derived CDR1 and CDR2 are SGHRS and YFSETQ. The CDR3 consists of 14 residues. Losses at the gene ends were 4 bases for V and 11 bases for J; bases not matched to a gene: 9.

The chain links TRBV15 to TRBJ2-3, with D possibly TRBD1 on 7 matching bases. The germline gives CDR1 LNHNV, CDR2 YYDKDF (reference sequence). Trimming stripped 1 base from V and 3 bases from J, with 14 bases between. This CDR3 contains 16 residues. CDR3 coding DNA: TGTGCCACCAGCAGAGCAGGGGGGATAATGACAGATACGCAGTATTTT. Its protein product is CATSRAGGIMTDTQYF.

CDR3 in amino acids: CASSLRSMGTGGYEQFF. The CDR3 bases are TGTGCCAGCAGCTTAAGGTCAATGGGGACAGGGGGCTATGAGCAGTTCTTC. This chain uses TRBV11-3 with TRBJ2-1; 12 bases map to TRBD1. The CDR3 has 17 amino acids. In germline, CDR1 is SGHNT, CDR2 YENEEA. With 2 bases clipped from V and 8 bases from J, the junction kept 10 bases outside the gene matches.

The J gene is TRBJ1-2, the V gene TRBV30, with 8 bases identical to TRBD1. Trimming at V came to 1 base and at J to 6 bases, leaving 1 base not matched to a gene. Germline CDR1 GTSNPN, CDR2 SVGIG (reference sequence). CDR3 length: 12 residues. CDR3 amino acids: CAWSEDRDGYTF. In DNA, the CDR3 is TGTGCCTGGAGTGAGGACAGGGATGGCTACACCTTC. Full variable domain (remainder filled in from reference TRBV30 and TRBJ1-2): SQTIHQWPATLVQPVGSPLSLECTVEGTSNPNLYWYRQAAGRGLQLLFYSVGIGQISSEVPQNLSASRPQDRQFILSSKKLLLSDSGFYLCAWSEDRDGYTFGSGTRLTVV.

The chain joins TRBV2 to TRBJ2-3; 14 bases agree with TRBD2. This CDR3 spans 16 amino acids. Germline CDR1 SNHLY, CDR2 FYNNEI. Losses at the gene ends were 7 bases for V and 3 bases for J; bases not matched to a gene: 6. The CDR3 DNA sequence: TGTGCCAGCACAGGGACTAGCGGGAGTTGGACAGATACGCAGTATTTT. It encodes CASTGTSGSWTDTQYF.

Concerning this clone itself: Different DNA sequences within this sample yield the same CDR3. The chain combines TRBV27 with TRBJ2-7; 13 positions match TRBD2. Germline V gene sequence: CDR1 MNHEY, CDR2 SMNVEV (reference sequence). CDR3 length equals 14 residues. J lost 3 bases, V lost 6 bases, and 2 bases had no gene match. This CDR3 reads CASRRLAGGYEQYF. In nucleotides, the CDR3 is TGTGCCAGCAGACGACTAGCGGGAGGCTACGAGCAGTACTTC.

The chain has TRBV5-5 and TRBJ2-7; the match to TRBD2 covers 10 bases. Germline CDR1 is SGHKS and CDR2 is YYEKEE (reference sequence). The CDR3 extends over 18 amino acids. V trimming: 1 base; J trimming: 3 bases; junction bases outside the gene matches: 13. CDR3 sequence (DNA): TGTGCCAGCAGCTTGTTTGGTAGCGGGAGGCATCGAGACTACGAGCAGTACTTC. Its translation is CASSLFGSGRHRDYEQYF.

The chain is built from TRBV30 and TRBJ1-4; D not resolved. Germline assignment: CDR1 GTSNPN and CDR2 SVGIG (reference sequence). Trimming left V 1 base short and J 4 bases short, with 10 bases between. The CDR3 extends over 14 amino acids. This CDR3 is CAWSEGLFNEKLFF. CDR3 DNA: TGTGCCTGGAGTGAAGGACTGTTTAATGAAAAACTGTTTTTT. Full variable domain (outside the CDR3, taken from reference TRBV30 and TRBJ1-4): SQTIHQWPATLVQPVGSPLSLECTVEGTSNPNLYWYRQAAGRGLQLLFYSVGIGQISSEVPQNLSASRPQDRQFILSSKKLLLSDSGFYLCAWSEGLFNEKLFFGSGTQLSVL.

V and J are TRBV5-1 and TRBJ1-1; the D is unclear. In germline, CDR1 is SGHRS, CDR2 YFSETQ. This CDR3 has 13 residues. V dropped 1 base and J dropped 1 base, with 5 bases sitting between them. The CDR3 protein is CASSLKTNTEAFF. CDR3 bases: TGCGCCAGCAGCTTGAAAACGAACACTGAAGCTTTCTTT.

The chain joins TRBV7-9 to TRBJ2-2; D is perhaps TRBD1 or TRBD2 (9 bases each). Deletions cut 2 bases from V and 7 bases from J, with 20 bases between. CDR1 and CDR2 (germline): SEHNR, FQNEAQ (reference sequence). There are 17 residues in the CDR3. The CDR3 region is CASSLQRGDRDDGELFF. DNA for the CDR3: TGTGCCAGCAGCTTACAGCGGGGGGACAGGGACGACGGGGAGCTGTTTTTT.

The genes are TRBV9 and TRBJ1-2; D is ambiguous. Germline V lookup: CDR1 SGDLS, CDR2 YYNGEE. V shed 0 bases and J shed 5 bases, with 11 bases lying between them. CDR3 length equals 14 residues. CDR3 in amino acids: CASSVGQITYGYTF. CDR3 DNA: TGTGCCAGCAGCGTAGGGCAGATTACTTATGGCTACACCTTC.

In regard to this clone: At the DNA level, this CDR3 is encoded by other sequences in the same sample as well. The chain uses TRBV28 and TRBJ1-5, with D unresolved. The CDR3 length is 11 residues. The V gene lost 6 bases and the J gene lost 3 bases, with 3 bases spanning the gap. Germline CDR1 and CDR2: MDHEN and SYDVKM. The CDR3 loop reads CASRDNQPQHF. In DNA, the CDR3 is TGTGCCAGCAGAGACAATCAGCCCCAGCATTTT.

CDR3 protein: CASSVEALGVATEAFF. CDR3 DNA sequence: TGTGCCAGCAGCGTAGAGGCTCTGGGAGTCGCAACTGAAGCTTTCTTT. The V gene is TRBV9, the J gene TRBJ1-1; the D is unclear. Germline lookup yields CDR1 SGDLS and CDR2 YYNGEE. V was shortened by 0 bases and J by 5 bases, with 17 bases between the two germline ends. This CDR3 has 16 residues.

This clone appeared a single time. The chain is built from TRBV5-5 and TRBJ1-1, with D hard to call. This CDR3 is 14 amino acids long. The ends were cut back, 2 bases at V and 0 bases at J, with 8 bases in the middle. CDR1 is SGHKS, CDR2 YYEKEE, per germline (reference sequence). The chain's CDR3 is CASSFGSMNTEAFF. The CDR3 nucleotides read TGTGCCAGCAGCTTTGGCAGTATGAACACTGAAGCTTTCTTT.

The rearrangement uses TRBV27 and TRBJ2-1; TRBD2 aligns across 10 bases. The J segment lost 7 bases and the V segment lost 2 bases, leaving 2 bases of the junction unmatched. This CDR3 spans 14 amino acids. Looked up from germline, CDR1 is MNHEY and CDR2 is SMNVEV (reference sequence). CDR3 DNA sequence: TGTGCCAGCAGTTTAGTAGCGGGAGGTAATGAGCAGTTCTTC. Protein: CASSLVAGGNEQFF.

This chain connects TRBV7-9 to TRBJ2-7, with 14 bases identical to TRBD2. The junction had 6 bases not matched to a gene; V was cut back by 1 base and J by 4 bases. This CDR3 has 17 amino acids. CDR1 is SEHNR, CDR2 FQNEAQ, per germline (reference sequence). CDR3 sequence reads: CASSLEGLAGDEYEQYF. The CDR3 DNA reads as TGTGCCAGCAGCTTAGAGGGACTAGCGGGAGACGAATACGAGCAGTACTTC.

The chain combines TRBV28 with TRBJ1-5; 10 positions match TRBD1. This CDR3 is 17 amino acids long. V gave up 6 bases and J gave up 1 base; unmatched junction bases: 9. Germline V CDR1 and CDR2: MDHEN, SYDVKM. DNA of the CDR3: TGTGCCAGCAGCGCGGACAGGGGGATTCGGAGCAATCAGCCCCAGCATTTT. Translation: CASSADRGIRSNQPQHF.

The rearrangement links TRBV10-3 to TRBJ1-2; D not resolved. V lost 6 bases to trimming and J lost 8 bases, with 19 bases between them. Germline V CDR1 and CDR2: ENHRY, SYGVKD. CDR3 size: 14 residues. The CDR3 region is CAIRGTGEVLGYTF. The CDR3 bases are TGTGCCATCAGGGGAACGGGAGAAGTGCTGGGCTACACCTTC.

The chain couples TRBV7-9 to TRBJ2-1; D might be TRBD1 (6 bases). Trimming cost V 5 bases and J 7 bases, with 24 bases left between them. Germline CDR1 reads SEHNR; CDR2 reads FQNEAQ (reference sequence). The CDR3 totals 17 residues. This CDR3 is CASSTRDTTPYANEQFF. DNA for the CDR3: TGTGCCAGCAGCACCCGGGACACAACGCCCTACGCGAATGAGCAGTTCTTC.

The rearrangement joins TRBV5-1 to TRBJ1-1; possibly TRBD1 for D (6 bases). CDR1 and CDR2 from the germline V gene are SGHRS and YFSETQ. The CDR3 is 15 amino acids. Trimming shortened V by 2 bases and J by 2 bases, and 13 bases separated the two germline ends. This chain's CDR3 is CASSFVQGVNTEAFF. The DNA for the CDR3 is TGCGCCAGCAGCTTTGTACAGGGAGTTAACACTGAAGCTTTCTTT.

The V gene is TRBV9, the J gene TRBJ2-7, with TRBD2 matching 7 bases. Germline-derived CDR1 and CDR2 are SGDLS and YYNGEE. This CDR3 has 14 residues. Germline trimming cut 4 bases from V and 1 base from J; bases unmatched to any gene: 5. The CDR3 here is CASSPLAQSYEQYF. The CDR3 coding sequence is TGTGCCAGCAGCCCACTAGCGCAATCCTACGAGCAGTACTTC.

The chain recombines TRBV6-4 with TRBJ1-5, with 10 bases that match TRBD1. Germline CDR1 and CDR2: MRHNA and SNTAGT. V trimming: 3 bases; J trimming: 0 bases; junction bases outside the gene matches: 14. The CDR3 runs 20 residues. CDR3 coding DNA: TGTGCCAGCAGTGATCGTTCAGGACAGGGGGGAAAATATAGCAATCAGCCCCAGCATTTT. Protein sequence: CASSDRSGQGGKYSNQPQHF.

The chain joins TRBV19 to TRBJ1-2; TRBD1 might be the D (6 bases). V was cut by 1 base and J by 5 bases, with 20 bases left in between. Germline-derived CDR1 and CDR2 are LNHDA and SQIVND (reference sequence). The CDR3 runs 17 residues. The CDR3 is CASSIGFPGADLYGYTF. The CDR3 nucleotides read TGTGCCAGTAGTATAGGCTTCCCGGGGGCGGACTTATATGGCTACACCTTC.

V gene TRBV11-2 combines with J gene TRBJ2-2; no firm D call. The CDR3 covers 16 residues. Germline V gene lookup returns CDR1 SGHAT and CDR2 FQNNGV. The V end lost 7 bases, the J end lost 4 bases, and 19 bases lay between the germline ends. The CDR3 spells CASTRAPVIRTGELFF. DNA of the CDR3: TGTGCCAGCACCCGTGCCCCGGTGATTCGCACCGGGGAGCTGTTTTTT.

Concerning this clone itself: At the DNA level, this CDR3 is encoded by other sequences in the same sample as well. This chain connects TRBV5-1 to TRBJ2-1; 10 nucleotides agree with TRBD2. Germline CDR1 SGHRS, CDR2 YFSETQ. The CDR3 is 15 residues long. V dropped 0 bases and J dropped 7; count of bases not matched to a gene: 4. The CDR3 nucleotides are TGCGCCAGCAGCTTGGCGAGCGGGAGGGGTAATGAGCAGTTCTTC. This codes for CASSLASGRGNEQFF.